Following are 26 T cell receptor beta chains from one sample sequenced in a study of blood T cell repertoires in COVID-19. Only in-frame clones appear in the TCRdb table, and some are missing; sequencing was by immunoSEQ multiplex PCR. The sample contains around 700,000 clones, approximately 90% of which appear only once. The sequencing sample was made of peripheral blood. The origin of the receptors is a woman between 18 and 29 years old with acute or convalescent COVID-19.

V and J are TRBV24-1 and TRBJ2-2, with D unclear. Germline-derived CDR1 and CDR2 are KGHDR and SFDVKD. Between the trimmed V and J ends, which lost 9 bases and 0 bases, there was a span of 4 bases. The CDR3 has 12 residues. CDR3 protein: CATPTNTGELFF. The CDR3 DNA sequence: TGTGCCACCCCCACGAACACCGGGGAGCTGTTTTTT.

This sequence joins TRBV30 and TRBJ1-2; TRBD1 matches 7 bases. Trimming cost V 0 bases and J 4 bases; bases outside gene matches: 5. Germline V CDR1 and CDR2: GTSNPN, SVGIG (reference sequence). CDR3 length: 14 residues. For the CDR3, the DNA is TGTGCCTGGAGTGTAGGTTACAGGGGCTATGGCTACACCTTC. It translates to CAWSVGYRGYGYTF.

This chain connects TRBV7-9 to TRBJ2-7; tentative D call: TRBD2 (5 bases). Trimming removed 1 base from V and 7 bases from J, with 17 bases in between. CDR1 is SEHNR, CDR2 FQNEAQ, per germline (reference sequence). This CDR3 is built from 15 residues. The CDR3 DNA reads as TGTGCCAGCAGCTTAGTGGGCCCGGGGTTTGGGGAGCAGTACTTC. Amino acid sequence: CASSLVGPGFGEQYF.

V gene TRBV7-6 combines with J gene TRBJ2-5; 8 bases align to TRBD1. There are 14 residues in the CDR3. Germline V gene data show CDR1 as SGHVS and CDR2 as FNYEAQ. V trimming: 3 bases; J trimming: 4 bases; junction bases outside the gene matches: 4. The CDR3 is CASSFGTGLETQYF. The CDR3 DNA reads TGTGCCAGCAGCTTTGGGACAGGACTAGAGACCCAGTACTTC.

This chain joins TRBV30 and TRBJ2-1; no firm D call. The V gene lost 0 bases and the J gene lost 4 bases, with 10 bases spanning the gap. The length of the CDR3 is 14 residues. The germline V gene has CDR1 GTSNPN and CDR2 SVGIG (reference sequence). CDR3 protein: CAWSVGSLYNEQFF. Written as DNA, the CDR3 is TGTGCCTGGAGTGTGGGCAGCCTGTACAATGAGCAGTTCTTC.

The CDR3 protein is CASGEGNTEAFF. The CDR3 nucleotides are TGTGCCAGCGGCGAGGGGAACACTGAAGCTTTCTTT. The gene calls are TRBV2 and TRBJ1-1; no reliable D call. The CDR3 loop spans 12 amino acids. CDR1 SNHLY and CDR2 FYNNEI come from the germline V gene. Trimming took 8 bases from V and 1 from J, leaving 8 bases between them.

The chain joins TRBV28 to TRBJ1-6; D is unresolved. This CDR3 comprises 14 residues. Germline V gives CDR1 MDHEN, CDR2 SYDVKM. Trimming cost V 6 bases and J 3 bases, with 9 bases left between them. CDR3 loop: CASREGLYNSPLHF. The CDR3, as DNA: TGTGCCAGCAGGGAGGGCCTCTATAATTCACCCCTCCACTTT. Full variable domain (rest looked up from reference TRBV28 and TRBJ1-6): DVKVTQSSRYLVKRTGEKVFLECVQDMDHENMFWYRQDPGLGLRLIYFSYDVKMKEKGDIPEGYSVSREKKERFSLILESASTNQTSMYLCASREGLYNSPLHFGNGTRLTVT.

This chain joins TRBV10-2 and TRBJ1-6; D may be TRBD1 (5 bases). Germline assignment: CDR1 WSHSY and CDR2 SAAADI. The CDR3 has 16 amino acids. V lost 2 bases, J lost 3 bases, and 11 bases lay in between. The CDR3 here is CASSEGGDRYNSPLHF. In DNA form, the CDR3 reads TGCGCCAGCAGTGAGGGGGGGGATCGCTATAATTCACCCCTCCACTTT.

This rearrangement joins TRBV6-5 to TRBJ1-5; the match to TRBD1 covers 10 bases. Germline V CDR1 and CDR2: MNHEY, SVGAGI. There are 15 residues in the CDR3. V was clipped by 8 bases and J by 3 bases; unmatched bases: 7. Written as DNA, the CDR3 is TGTGCCAGCGAGGGGGACAGGGGTAACAATCAGCCCCAGCATTTT. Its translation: CASEGDRGNNQPQHF.

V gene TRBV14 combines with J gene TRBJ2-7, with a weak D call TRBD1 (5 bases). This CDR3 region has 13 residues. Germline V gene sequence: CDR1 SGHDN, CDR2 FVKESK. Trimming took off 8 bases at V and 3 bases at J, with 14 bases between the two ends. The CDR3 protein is CASRKLGDYEQYF. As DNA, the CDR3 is TGTGCCAGCCGCAAGTTAGGGGACTACGAGCAGTACTTC.

The CDR3 here is CASSPQGAGSPLHF. The DNA for the CDR3 is TGTGCCAGCAGTCCACAGGGGGCTGGTTCACCCCTCCACTTT. V gene TRBV6-6 combines with J gene TRBJ1-6; TRBD1 agrees at 9 bases. Germline-derived CDR1 and CDR2 are MNHNY and SVGAGI (reference sequence). This CDR3 contains 14 residues. The V segment lost 5 bases and the J segment 9 bases; nucleotides outside the gene matches: 5.

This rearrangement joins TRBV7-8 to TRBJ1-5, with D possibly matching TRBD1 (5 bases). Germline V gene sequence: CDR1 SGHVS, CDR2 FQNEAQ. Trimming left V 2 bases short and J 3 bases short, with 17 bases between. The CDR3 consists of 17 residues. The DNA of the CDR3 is TGTGCCAGCAGCTTACTCGGGGGAAGGGGCCTCAATCAGCCCCAGCATTTT. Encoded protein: CASSLLGGRGLNQPQHF.

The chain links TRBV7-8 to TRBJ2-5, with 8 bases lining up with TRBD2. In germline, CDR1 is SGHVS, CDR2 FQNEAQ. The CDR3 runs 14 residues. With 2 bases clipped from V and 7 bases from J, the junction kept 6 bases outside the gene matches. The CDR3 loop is CASSLLAGLGTQYF. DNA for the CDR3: TGTGCCAGCAGCTTACTAGCGGGCTTGGGGACCCAGTACTTC. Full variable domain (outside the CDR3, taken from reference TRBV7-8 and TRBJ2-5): GAGVSQSPRYKVAKRGQDVALRCDPISGHVSLFWYQQALGQGPEFLTYFQNEAQLDKSGLPSDRFFAERPEGSVSTLKIQRTQQEDSAVYLCASSLLAGLGTQYFGPGTRLLVL.

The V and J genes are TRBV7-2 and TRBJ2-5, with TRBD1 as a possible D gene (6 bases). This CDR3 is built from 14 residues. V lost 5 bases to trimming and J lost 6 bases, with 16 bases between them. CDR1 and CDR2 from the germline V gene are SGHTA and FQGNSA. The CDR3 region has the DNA TGTGCCAGCAGCCAATATACAGGGCCCAAGACCCAGTACTTC. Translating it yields CASSQYTGPKTQYF.

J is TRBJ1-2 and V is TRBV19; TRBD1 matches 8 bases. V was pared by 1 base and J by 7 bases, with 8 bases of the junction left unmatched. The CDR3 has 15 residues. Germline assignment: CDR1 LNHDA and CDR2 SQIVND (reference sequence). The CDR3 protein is CASSIAGRGRLGYTF. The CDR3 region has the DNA TGTGCCAGTAGTATAGCGGGCAGGGGGCGGCTTGGCTACACCTTC.

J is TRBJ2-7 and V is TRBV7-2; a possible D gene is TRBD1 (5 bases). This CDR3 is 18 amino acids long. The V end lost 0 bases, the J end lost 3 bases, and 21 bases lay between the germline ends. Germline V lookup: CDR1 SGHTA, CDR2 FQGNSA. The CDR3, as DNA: TGTGCCAGCAGCTTAGCTATGTTAGAGGCCCTAAGGGGCTACGAGCAGTACTTC. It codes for CASSLAMLEALRGYEQYF.

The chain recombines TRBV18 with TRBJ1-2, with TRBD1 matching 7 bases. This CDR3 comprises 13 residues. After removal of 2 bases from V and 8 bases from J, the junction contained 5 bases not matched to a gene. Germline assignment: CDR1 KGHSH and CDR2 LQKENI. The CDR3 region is CASSPDRERGYTF. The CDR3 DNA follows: TGTGCCAGCTCACCAGACAGGGAGAGGGGCTACACCTTC.

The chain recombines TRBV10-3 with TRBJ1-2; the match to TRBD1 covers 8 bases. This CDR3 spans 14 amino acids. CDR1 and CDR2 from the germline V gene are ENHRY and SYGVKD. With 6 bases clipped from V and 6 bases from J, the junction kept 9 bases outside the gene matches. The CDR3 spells CAIRLDRGSNGYTF. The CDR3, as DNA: TGTGCCATCAGGTTAGACAGGGGAAGTAATGGCTACACCTTC.

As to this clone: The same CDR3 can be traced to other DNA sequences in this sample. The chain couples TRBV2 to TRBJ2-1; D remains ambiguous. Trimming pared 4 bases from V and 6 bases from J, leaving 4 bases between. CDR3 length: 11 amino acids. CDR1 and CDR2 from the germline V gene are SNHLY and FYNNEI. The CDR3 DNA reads TGTGCCAGCAGTGTGAGCAATGAGCAGTTCTTC. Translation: CASSVSNEQFF. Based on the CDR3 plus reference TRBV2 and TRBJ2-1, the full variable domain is EPEVTQTPSHQVTQMGQEVILRCVPISNHLYFYWYRQILGQKVEFLVSFYNNEISEKSEIFDDQFSVERPDGSNFTLKIRSTKLEDSAMYFCASSVSNEQFFGPGTRLTVL.

CDR3 DNA: TGTGCCAGCAGTTACTCGAACGGGTGGGGAAACACCATATATTTT. Its protein is CASSYSNGWGNTIYF. This rearrangement joins TRBV6-5 to TRBJ1-3; D not certain. The length of the CDR3 is 15 residues. V lost 0 bases to trimming and J lost 4 bases, with 10 bases between them. Per germline, CDR1 MNHEY and CDR2 SVGAGI.

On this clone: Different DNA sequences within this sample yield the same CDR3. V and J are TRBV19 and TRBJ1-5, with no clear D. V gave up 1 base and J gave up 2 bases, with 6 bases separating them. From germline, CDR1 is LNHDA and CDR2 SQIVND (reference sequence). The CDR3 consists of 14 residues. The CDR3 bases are TGTGCCAGTAGTATAGGCCAGGGCAATCAGCCCCAGCATTTT. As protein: CASSIGQGNQPQHF.

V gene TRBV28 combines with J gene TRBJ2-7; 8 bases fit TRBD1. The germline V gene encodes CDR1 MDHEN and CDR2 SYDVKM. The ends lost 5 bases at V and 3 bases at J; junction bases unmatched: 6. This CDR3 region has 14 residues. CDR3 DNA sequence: TGTGCCAGCAGTAACAGGGGGTCTGACTACGAGCAGTACTTC. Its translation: CASSNRGSDYEQYF.

CDR3 nucleotide sequence: TGTGCCTGGAGTCCATCTAGCGGGGGTCGCGATGAGCAGTTCTTC. This gives the protein CAWSPSSGGRDEQFF. V and J are TRBV30 and TRBJ2-1, with 10 positions matching TRBD2. This CDR3 contains 15 residues. J gave up 8 bases and V 2 bases, and 9 bases lay outside the gene matches. The germline CDR1 and CDR2 sequences are GTSNPN and SVGIG (reference sequence).

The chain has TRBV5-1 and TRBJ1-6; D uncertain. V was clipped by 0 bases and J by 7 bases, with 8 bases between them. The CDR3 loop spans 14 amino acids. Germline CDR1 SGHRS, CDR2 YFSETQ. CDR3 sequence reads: CASSLGALNSPLHF. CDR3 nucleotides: TGCGCCAGCAGCTTGGGGGCCTTAAATTCACCCCTCCACTTT.

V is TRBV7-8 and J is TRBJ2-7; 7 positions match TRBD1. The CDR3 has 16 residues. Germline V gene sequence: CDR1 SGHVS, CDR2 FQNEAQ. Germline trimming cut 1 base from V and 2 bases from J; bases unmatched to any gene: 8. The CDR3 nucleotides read TGTGCCAGCAGCTTAGTAGGGGACAGAGGGCCCTACGAGCAGTACTTC. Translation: CASSLVGDRGPYEQYF. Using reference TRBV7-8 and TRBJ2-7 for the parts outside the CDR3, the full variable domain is GAGVSQSPRYKVAKRGQDVALRCDPISGHVSLFWYQQALGQGPEFLTYFQNEAQLDKSGLPSDRFFAERPEGSVSTLKIQRTQQEDSAVYLCASSLVGDRGPYEQYFGPGTRLTVT.

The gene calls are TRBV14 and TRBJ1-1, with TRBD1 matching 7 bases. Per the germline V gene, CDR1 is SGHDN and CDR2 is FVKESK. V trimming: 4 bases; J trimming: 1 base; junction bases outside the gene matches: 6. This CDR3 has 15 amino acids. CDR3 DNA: TGTGCCAGCAGCCGCCGGGACAGACCGAACACTGAAGCTTTCTTT. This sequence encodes CASSRRDRPNTEAFF.